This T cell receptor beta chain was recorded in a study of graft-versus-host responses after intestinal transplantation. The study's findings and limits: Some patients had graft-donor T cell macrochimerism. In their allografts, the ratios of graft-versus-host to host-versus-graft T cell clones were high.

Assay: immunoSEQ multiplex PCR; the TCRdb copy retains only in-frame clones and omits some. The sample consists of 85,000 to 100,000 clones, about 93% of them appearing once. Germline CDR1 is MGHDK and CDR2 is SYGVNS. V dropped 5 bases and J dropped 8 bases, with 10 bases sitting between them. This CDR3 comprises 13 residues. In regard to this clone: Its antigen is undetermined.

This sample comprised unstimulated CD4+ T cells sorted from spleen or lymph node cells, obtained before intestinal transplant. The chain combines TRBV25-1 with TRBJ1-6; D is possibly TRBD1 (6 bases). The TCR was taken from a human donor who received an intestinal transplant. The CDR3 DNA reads TGTGCCAGCAGTAGACAGGACTATTCACCCCTCCACTTT. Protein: CASSRQDYSPLHF.